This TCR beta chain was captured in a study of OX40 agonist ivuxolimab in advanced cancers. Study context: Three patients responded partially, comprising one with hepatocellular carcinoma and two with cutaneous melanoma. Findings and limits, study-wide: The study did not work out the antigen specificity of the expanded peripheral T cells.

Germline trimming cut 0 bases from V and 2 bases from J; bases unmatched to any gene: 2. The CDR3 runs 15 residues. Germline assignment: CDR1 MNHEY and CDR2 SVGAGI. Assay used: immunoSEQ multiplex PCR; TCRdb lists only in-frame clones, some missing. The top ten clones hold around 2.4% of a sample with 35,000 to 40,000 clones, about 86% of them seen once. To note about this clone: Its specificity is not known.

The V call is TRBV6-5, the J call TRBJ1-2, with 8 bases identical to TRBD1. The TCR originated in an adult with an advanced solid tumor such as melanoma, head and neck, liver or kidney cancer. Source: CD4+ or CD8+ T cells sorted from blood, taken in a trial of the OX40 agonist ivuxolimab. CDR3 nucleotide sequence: TGTGCCAGCAGTTACTCAGGGACAGGAAACTATGGCTACACCTTC. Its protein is CASSYSGTGNYGYTF.